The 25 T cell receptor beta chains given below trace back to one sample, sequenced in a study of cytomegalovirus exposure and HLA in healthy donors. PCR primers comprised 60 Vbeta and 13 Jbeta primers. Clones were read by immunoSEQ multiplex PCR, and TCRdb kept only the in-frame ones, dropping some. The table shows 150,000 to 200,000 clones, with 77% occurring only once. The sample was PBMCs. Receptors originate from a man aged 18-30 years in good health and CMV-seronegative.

In DNA form, the CDR3 reads TGTGCCAGCAGCTTGTGGGGGGGCGTGACAGATACGCAGTATTTT. Encoded protein: CASSLWGGVTDTQYF. The chain combines TRBV5-4 with TRBJ2-3; D perhaps matches TRBD2 (7 bases). Trimming took 1 base from V and 3 from J, leaving 12 bases between them. This CDR3 is built from 15 residues. CDR1 and CDR2 from the germline V gene are SGHNT and YYREEE (reference sequence).

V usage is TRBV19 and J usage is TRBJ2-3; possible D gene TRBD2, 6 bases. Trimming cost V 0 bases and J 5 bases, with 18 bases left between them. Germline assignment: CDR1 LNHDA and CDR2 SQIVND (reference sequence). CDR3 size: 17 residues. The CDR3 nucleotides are TGTGCCAGTAGTATAGACTCGGACTACTCATTTGGAGATACGCAGTATTTT. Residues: CASSIDSDYSFGDTQYF. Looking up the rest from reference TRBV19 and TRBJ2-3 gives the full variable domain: DGGITQSPKYLFRKEGQNVTLSCEQNLNHDAMYWYRQDPGQGLRLIYYSQIVNDFQKGDIAEGYSVSREKKESFPLTVTSAQKNPTAFYLCASSIDSDYSFGDTQYFGPGTRLTVL.

CDR3 loop: CASSYSGRGNYEQYF. In nucleotides, the CDR3 is TGTGCCAGCAGTTACTCTGGCAGGGGGAACTACGAGCAGTACTTC. V usage is TRBV6-5 and J usage is TRBJ2-7; 7 bases agree with TRBD1. The CDR3 length is 15 residues. The germline CDR1 and CDR2 sequences are MNHEY and SVGAGI. The V segment lost 0 bases and the J segment 3 bases; nucleotides outside the gene matches: 5.

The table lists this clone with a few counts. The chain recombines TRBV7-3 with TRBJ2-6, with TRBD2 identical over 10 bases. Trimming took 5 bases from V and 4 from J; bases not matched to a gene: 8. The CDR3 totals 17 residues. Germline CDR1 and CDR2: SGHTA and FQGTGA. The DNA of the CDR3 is TGTGCCAGCAGCCCTAGCGGGGGCGCAGGGGGGGCCAACGTCCTGACTTTC. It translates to CASSPSGGAGGANVLTF. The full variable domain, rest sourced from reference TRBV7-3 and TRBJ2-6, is GAGVSQTPSNKVTEKGKYVELRCDPISGHTALYWYRQSLGQGPEFLIYFQGTGAADDSGLPNDRFFAVRPEGSVSTLKIQRTERGDSAVYLCASSPSGGAGGANVLTFGAGSRLTVL.

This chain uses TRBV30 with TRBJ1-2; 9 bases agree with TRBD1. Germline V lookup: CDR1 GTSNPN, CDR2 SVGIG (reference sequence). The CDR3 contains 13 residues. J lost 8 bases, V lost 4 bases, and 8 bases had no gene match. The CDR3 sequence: CAWTVGTGRGYTF. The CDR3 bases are TGTGCCTGGACAGTGGGGACAGGGAGGGGCTACACCTTC.

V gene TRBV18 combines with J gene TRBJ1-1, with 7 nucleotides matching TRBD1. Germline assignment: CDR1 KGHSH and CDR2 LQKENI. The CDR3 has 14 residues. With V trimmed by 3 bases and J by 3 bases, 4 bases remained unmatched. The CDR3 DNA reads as TGTGCCAGCTCACCTCTTCAGGGGGACACTGAAGCTTTCTTT. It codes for CASSPLQGDTEAFF.

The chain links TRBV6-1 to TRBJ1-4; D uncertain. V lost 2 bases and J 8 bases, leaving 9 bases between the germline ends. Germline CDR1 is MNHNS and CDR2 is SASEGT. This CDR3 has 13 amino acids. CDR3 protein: CASSEPGSEKLFF. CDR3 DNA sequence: TGTGCCAGCAGTGAACCGGGTTCGGAAAAACTGTTTTTT.

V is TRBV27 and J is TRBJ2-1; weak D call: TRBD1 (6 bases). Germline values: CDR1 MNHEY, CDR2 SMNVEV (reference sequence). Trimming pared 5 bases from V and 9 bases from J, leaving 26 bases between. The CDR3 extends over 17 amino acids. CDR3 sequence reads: CASSRIAPEGESGEQFF. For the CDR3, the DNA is TGTGCCAGCAGTCGAATTGCTCCAGAGGGGGAGAGCGGTGAGCAGTTCTTC.

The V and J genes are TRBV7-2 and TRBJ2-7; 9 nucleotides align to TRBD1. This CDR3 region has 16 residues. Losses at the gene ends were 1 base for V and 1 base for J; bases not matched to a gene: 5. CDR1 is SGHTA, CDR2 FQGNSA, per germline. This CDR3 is CASSLDGTGTSYEQYF. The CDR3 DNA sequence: TGTGCCAGCAGCTTAGATGGGACAGGGACTTCCTACGAGCAGTACTTC.

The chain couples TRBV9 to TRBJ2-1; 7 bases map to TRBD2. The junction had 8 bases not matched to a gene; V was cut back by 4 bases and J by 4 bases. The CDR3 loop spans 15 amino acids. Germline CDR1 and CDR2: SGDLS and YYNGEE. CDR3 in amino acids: CASSTRLAEYNEQFF. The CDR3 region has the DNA TGTGCCAGCAGCACCCGGCTAGCGGAATACAATGAGCAGTTCTTC.

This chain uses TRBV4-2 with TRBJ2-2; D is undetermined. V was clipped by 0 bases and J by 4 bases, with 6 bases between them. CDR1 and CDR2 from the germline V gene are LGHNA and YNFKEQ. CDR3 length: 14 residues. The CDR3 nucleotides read TGTGCCAGCAGCCAAGAGCAGTCCACCGGGGAGCTGTTTTTT. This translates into CASSQEQSTGELFF.

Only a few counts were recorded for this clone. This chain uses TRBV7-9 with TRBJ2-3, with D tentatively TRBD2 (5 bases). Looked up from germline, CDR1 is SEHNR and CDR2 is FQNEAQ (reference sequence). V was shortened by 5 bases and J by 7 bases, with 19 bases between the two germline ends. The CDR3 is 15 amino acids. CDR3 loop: CASSQVLGNGNTQYF. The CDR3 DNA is TGTGCCAGCAGCCAAGTCCTGGGGAACGGGAATACGCAGTATTTT.

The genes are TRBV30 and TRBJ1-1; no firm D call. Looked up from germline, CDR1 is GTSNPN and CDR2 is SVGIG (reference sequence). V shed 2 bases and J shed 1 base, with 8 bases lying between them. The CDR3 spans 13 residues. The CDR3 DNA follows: TGTGCCTGGAGTCACGATAGGAACACTGAAGCTTTCTTT. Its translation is CAWSHDRNTEAFF.

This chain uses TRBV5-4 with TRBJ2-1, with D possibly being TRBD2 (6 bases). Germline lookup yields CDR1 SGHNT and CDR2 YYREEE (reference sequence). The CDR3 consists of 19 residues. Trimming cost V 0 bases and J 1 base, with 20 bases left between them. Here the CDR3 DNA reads TGTGCCAGCAGCTTGGTTCGCGGGGTGGGGCCAGGGTCCTACAATGAGCAGTTCTTC. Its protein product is CASSLVRGVGPGSYNEQFF.

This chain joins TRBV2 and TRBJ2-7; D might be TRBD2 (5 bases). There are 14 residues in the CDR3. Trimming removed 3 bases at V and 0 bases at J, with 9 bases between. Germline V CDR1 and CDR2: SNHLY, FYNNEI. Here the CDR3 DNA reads TGTGCCAGCAGTGACGGGGTCAGCTCCTACGAGCAGTACTTC. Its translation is CASSDGVSSYEQYF.

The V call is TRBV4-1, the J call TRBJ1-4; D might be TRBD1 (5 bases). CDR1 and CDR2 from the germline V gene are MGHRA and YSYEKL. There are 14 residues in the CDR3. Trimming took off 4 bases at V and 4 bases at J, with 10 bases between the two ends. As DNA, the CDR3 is TGCGCCAGCAGCCGGCCCCAGGGTAATGAAAAACTGTTTTTT. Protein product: CASSRPQGNEKLFF.

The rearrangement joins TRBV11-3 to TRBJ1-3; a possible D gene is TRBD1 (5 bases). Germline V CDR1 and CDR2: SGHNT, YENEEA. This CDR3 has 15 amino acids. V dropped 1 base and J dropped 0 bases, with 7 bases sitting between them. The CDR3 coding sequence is TGTGCCAGCAGCTTAGGGACATCCTCTGGAAACACCATATATTTT. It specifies CASSLGTSSGNTIYF.

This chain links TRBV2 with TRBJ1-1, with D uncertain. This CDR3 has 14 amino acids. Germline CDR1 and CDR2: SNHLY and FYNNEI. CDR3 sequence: CGVVVGARETEAFF. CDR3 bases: TGTGGGGTCGTTGTAGGAGCGCGGGAGACTGAAGCTTTCTTT.

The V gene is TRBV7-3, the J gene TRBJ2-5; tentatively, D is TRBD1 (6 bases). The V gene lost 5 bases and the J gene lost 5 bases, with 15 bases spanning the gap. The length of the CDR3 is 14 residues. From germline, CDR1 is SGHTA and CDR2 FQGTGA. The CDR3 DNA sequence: TGTGCCAGCAGCCGAGGACAGCTAGGGGAGACCCAGTACTTC. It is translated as CASSRGQLGETQYF. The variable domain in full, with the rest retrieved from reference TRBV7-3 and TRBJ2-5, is GAGVSQTPSNKVTEKGKYVELRCDPISGHTALYWYRQSLGQGPEFLIYFQGTGAADDSGLPNDRFFAVRPEGSVSTLKIQRTERGDSAVYLCASSRGQLGETQYFGPGTRLLVL.

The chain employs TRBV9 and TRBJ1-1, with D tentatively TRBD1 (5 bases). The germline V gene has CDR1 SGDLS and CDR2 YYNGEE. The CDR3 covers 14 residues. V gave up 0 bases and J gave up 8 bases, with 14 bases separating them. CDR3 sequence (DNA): TGTGCCAGCAGCGTAGCTCAGGGCATCGGGGAAGCTTTCTTT. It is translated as CASSVAQGIGEAFF. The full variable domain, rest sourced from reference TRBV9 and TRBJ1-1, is DSGVTQTPKHLITATGQRVTLRCSPRSGDLSVYWYQQSLDQGLQFLIQYYNGEERAKGNILERFSAQQFPDLHSELNLSSLELGDSALYFCASSVAQGIGEAFFGQGTRLTVV.

The CDR3 sequence is CAWSVAGCEQYF. DNA of the CDR3: TGTGCCTGGAGTGTAGCAGGGTGCGAGCAGTACTTC. V gene TRBV30 combines with J gene TRBJ2-7; maybe TRBD1 (5 bases). The germline CDR1 and CDR2 sequences are GTSNPN and SVGIG (reference sequence). This CDR3 is built from 12 residues. V lost 0 bases and J 6 bases, leaving 9 bases between the germline ends.

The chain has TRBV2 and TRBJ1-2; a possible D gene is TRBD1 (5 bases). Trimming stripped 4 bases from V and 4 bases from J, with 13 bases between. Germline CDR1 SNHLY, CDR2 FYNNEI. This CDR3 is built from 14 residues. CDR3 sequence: CASSGRDGTYGYTF. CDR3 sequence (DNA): TGTGCCAGCAGTGGGCGGGACGGAACCTATGGCTACACCTTC.

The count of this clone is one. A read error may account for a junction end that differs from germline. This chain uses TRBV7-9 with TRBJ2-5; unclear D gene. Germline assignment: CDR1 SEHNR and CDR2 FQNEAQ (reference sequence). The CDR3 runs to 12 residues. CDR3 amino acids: CASSLVADSPNF. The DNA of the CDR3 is TGTGCCAGCAGCTTAGTCGCGGATTCCCCGAACTTC. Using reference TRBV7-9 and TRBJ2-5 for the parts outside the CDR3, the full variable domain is DTGVSQNPRHKITKRGQNVTFRCDPISEHNRLYWYRQTLGQGPEFLTYFQNEAQLEKSRLLSDRFSAERPKGSFSTLEIQRTEQGDSAMYLCASSLVADSPNFGPGTRLLVL.

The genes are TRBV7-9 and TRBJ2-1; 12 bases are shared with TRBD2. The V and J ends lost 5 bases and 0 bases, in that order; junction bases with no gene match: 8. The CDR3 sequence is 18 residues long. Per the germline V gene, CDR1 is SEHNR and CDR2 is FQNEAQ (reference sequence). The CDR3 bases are TGTGCCAGCAGCCCGACCACTAGCGGGGGGCCCTCCTACAATGAGCAGTTCTTC. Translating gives CASSPTTSGGPSYNEQFF.

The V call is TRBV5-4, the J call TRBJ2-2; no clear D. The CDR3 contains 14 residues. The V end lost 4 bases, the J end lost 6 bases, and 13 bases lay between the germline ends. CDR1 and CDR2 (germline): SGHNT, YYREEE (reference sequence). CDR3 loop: CASSPNSFPGELFF. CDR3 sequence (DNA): TGTGCCAGCAGCCCGAACTCTTTTCCCGGGGAGCTGTTTTTT.